This T cell receptor beta chain is drawn from a study of T cells in Graves' hyperthyroidism and ophthalmopathy (dated 2019 in TCRdb). About the investigation overall: Peripheral blood was sampled at the time of initial diagnosis, prior to any treatment. To identify distinguishing TCR V-J signatures, a discovery cohort of 95 to 100 patients was used, comprising 43 with Graves' ophthalmopathy and around 57 with stable Graves' hyperthyroidism. Prospective prediction of ophthalmopathy was tested in an independent validation cohort of approximately 19 hyperthyroidism patients and 17 patients who later progressed to ophthalmopathy. The 100 or so discovery patients were randomly split 7:3 into training and test sets. In about six Graves' hyperthyroidism patients, the study also compared T-cell repertoires from thyroid tissue with T-cell repertoires from blood. Once sampling was done, hyperthyroidism patients were given methimazole at a starting dose of 30 mg daily, whereas ophthalmopathy patients were given high-dose intravenous methylprednisolone. TCR Vbeta CDR3 sequencing of 130 to 150 peripheral blood samples (more than 40 ophthalmopathy, under 80 hyperthyroidism and some 17 progressor patients) is reported in the paper. Findings and caveats that apply to the study as a whole: Most expanded thyroid clonotypes (frequency above 0.001) were also detected in blood, suggesting blood repertoires may reflect thyroid immune responses. Sample size was not statistically predetermined, and investigators were not blinded to group allocation. Ophthalmopathy was separated from stable hyperthyroidism by a 13 V-J signature model, with over 85% sensitivity and approximately 84% specificity obtained in cross-validation and 80%/75% obtained in testing. During validation, the model predicted progression to ophthalmopathy a median of approximately 6.5 months ahead of onset, with around 71% sensitivity and 72% to 80% specificity.

Ophthalmopathy patients had moderately to severely active disease, Clinical Activity Score of at least 3, NOSPECS grade of at least 4, and duration under 3 months. Exclusion was applied to patients with uncontrolled infections, other autoimmune diseases, pregnancy or lactation. Diagnoses relied on clinical symptoms, serum thyroxine and TRAb, thyroid ultrasound and orbital computed tomography. PBMCs were isolated from about 9 ml of fresh peripheral blood by Ficoll-Paque density gradient centrifugation. Total RNA was extracted using Trizol reagent, and RNA quality was assessed on an Agilent 2100 Bioanalyzer. As encoded in the germline V gene, CDR1 is LGHNA while CDR2 is YSLEER. The CDR3 sequence holds 17 residues, the cysteine and phenylalanine included. Just the 51-base CDR3 DNA is kept, in frame starting at base 1. The trim is 1 base for V and 2 bases for J, with a gap of 18 bases between the germline ends.

Amplification of TCR beta CDR3 regions was carried out from RNA transcripts. The TCR CDR3 was subjected to a first round of RT-PCR using the HTBI primer set and the Qiagen OneStep RT-PCR kit. A second multiplex PCR round built the libraries, followed by size selection and purification. Sequencing of the libraries was done on an Illumina HiSeq2000 using paired-end 100 bp reads. As for the original processing: SOAPnuke was used to process the raw data, with reads discarded if the reads contained adapters or uncalled bases, had a mean Phred below 15, or lacked an exact constant-primer or identifier match. High-quality paired reads were merged using COPE v1.2.5, and each unique nucleotide sequence was defined as a clonotype. MiTCR v1.1 was used to align the clonotypes against IMGT TRBV, TRBD and TRBJ reference segments. The analysis included only V-J combinations with a frequency above 0.0001, which together covered 99% to 99.2% of the repertoires. The TCS score was defined as F50 (clonal expansion) divided by E x V (chaos), with BLOSUM62-based TCRdist calculated between CDR3 peptides within each V-J. Welch's t-statistics and random forest reduced just over 500 V-J features to 10 to 15, which were used in a naive Bayes classifier (R e1071). In TCRdb, the public reads were trimmed at Q25 with fastp and aligned with MiXCR, with productive beta chains retained. Every CDR3 protein is listed once, alongside the most common genes and DNA of its rows. The V and J calls here are based on TCRdb, not the publication. This sample lists about 500,000 distinct CDR3 sequences; approximately 17% were detected once. Roughly a sixth of the sample lies in the top ten.

This clonotype has at least ten counts. This receptor's antigen is unknown. Per-base quality was not reported, and no clone a single base away is much larger than it. Sequenced input: blood. The clonotype comes from a woman between 18 and 30 years old with Graves' ophthalmopathy. This sequence uses TRBV4-3 and TRBJ2-7, and possibly TRBD2, on 5 matching bases. In nucleotide form, the sequence is TGCGCCAGCAGCCAAGTGTTGGTTAGTGGGGAGACCTACGAGCAGTACTTC. Its amino acids are CASSQVLVSGETYEQYF.